This TCR beta chain appears in the sequencing data of a study of shared clonotypes between healthy human individuals. Regarding the study as a whole: Between a handful of donors, naive CD4 clonotypes were shared at a level of around 5.2%.

This CDR3 spans 15 amino acids. Trimming took 3 bases from V and 2 from J; bases not matched to a gene: 6. Germline V CDR1 and CDR2: SGHRS, YFSETQ. Turning to this clone: Its cognate antigen is unknown.

Clones were sequenced by immunoSEQ multiplex PCR, and TCRdb holds only the in-frame ones, with some missing. The sample lists 2 million to 2.5 million clones, approximately 96% occurring once. The sequencing input was naive CD4+ T cells sorted from blood. As to subset: CD45RA+ positively selected. This receptor was obtained from a young man in good health. The chain uses TRBV5-1 and TRBJ2-7; 9 bases align to TRBD1. CDR3: CASSSHGTGPYEQYF. In DNA, the CDR3 is TGCGCCAGCAGCTCGCACGGGACAGGGCCCTACGAGCAGTACTTC.